One and the same sample provided the 30 T cell receptor beta chains below, sequenced in a study of CD8+ T cells in alopecia areata. Extracted from the samples, RNA was reverse transcribed into cDNA to serve as the sequencing template. The data were produced by immunoSEQ multiplex PCR, yet TCRdb's version contains in-frame clones alone and is incomplete. Of hundreds of thousands of clones in the sample, around 66% are singletons; the top ten hold roughly 1.2%. The treatment here: oral pan-JAK inhibitor, 5-10 mg twice daily. Source: CD4+ T cells sorted from blood, taken at approximately week 45, from a patient treated with tofacitinib. The receptor source for this set is a human donor with alopecia areata.

In this sample, this clone turned up a few times. The chain joins TRBV29-1 to TRBJ1-1; 9 nucleotides align to TRBD1. The V gene end was trimmed by 8 bases and the J gene end by 0 bases; junction bases not matched to a gene: 1. CDR1 and CDR2 from the germline V gene are SQVTM and ANQGSEA. The CDR3 has 12 amino acids. Here the CDR3 reads CSWTGVNTEAFF. The CDR3 nucleotides are TGCAGCTGGACAGGGGTGAACACTGAAGCTTTCTTT.

This clone was counted a few times. This chain uses TRBV29-1 with TRBJ2-1; a possible D gene is TRBD2 (7 bases). There are 12 residues in the CDR3. Germline V gene lookup returns CDR1 SQVTM and CDR2 ANQGSEA. With 4 bases removed from V and 10 bases from J, the gap between germline ends came to 14 bases. CDR3 nucleotides: TGCAGCGTTGCTCGGGGGGCTTGGGAGCAGTTCTTC. Translation gives CSVARGAWEQFF.

V and J are TRBV5-5 and TRBJ2-2; weak D call: TRBD1 (6 bases). From germline, CDR1 is SGHKS and CDR2 YYEKEE (reference sequence). V lost 4 bases and J 1 base, leaving 14 bases between the germline ends. There are 16 residues in the CDR3. The CDR3 sequence: CASSQTDRKNTGELFF. In DNA, the CDR3 is TGTGCCAGCAGCCAAACGGACAGAAAGAACACCGGGGAGCTGTTTTTT.

This sequence joins TRBV15 and TRBJ2-7; D perhaps matches TRBD2 (5 bases). Germline values: CDR1 LNHNV, CDR2 YYDKDF (reference sequence). The V end lost 3 bases, the J end lost 3 bases, and 12 bases lay between the germline ends. This CDR3 spans 14 amino acids. Here the CDR3 DNA reads TGTGCCACCAGCAGGCGTGGGAGTAGCTACGAGCAGTACTTC. It yields the protein CATSRRGSSYEQYF.

This chain connects TRBV10-3 to TRBJ2-3; possible D gene TRBD2, 6 bases. The germline gives CDR1 ENHRY, CDR2 SYGVKD. The CDR3 runs to 12 residues. V lost 8 bases to trimming and J lost 0 bases, with 6 bases between them. The CDR3 loop reads CAIRGSTDTQYF. The CDR3 region has the DNA TGTGCCATCCGGGGGAGCACAGATACGCAGTATTTT.

The chain recombines TRBV4-1 with TRBJ2-5, with D perhaps matching TRBD2 (6 bases). Germline CDR1 MGHRA, CDR2 YSYEKL. V was clipped by 2 bases and J by 2 bases, with 18 bases between them. The CDR3 loop spans 17 amino acids. This CDR3 is CASSQQHWAGSQETQYF. The CDR3 DNA is TGCGCCAGCAGCCAACAACACTGGGCCGGGAGTCAAGAGACCCAGTACTTC.

This clone was seen only a few times. Other DNA sequences in the sample encode the same CDR3. V is TRBV20-1 and J is TRBJ1-4, with no clear D. The CDR3 extends over 11 amino acids. Germline V gene data show CDR1 as DFQATT and CDR2 as SNEGSKA (reference sequence). V was shortened by 3 bases and J by 8 bases, with 7 bases between the two germline ends. The CDR3 DNA follows: TGCAGTGCTAGGGCCCAAGAAAAACTGTTTTTT. This translates into CSARAQEKLFF.

This clone was observed a handful of times. This chain uses TRBV15 with TRBJ2-1; possibly TRBD1 or TRBD2 for D (5 bases each). This CDR3 region has 16 residues. CDR1 is LNHNV and CDR2 is YYDKDF in the germline V gene (reference sequence). V was trimmed by 3 bases and J by 9 bases, leaving 21 bases between them. This CDR3 is CATSRDRQTLGSEQFF. The CDR3 nucleotides are TGTGCCACCAGCAGGGATAGACAGACTTTAGGGAGTGAGCAGTTCTTC.

This clone was seen repeatedly, ten times or more. The V and J genes are TRBV7-9 and TRBJ1-2; no clear D. Looked up from germline, CDR1 is SEHNR and CDR2 is FQNEAQ (reference sequence). With 10 bases removed from V and 0 bases from J, the gap between germline ends came to 12 bases. The CDR3 has 13 amino acids. The CDR3 reads CATEVPSNYGYTF. DNA of the CDR3: TGTGCCACCGAAGTCCCCTCTAACTATGGCTACACCTTC.

The chain has TRBV10-3 and TRBJ2-5; D is possibly TRBD1 (6 bases). From germline, CDR1 is ENHRY and CDR2 SYGVKD. V lost 10 bases, J lost 2 bases, and 14 bases lay in between. This CDR3 is built from 13 residues. The CDR3 DNA follows: TGTGCCACAAGCATCACAGGGCAAGAGACCCAGTACTTC. Translating it yields CATSITGQETQYF.

This clone has just a few counts. The CDR3, as DNA: TGCAGCGTTTTAGACAGGGAAACCCTAAATGAGCAGTTCTTC. Protein product: CSVLDRETLNEQFF. This sequence joins TRBV29-1 and TRBJ2-1; TRBD1 aligns across 7 bases. V lost 5 bases and J lost 7; bases outside the gene matches: 11. The germline gives CDR1 SQVTM, CDR2 ANQGSEA. There are 14 residues in the CDR3.

Turning to this clone: The junction departs from germline at one end; a sequencing error may be responsible. Different DNA sequences within this sample yield the same CDR3. V gene TRBV2 combines with J gene TRBJ1-4, with a weak D call TRBD1 (5 bases). Germline CDR1 and CDR2: SNHLY and FYNNEI. This CDR3 is built from 13 residues. The CDR3 region is CASSGPGNEKLFF. CDR3 nucleotide sequence: TGCGCCAGCAGTGGGCCAGGGAATGAAAAACTGTTTTTT.

This clone has a single count. The chain joins TRBV30 to TRBJ1-3; a possible D gene is TRBD1 (6 bases). Per germline, CDR1 GTSNPN and CDR2 SVGIG (reference sequence). The CDR3 is 15 residues long. Trimming cost V 4 bases and J 2 bases, with 15 bases left between them. The CDR3 spells CAWTDQGIPGNTIYF. For the CDR3, the DNA is TGTGCCTGGACCGATCAGGGGATTCCTGGAAACACCATATATTTT.

The V and J genes are TRBV6-5 and TRBJ1-6, with D unresolved. V lost 3 bases and J lost 11, with 11 bases in between. The length of the CDR3 is 13 residues. Germline CDR1 reads MNHEY; CDR2 reads SVGAGI. CDR3 nucleotide sequence: TGTGCCAGCAGTTATAGTTGGGAGACACCCCTCCACTTT. This sequence encodes CASSYSWETPLHF.

The V and J genes are TRBV30 and TRBJ1-2; D is possibly TRBD1 (6 bases). The CDR3 is 14 residues long. From germline, CDR1 is GTSNPN and CDR2 SVGIG (reference sequence). Deletions cut 3 bases from V and 4 bases from J, with 15 bases between. The CDR3 DNA reads as TGTGCCTGGAGCTTGCAGGGGCTCGGCTATGGCTACACCTTC. Translation gives CAWSLQGLGYGYTF.

V gene TRBV2 combines with J gene TRBJ2-2; 9 nucleotides align to TRBD1. The CDR3 extends over 17 amino acids. Germline loops: CDR1 SNHLY, CDR2 FYNNEI. The trim removed 6 bases at V and 0 bases at J, leaving 8 bases unmatched. Here the CDR3 reads CASRRGQGIPNTGELFF. The DNA for the CDR3 is TGTGCCAGCAGGAGGGGACAGGGCATACCGAACACCGGGGAGCTGTTTTTT.

The rearrangement uses TRBV5-1 and TRBJ1-1, with 7 bases fitting TRBD1. The CDR3 covers 13 residues. The trim removed 4 bases at V and 8 bases at J, leaving 8 bases unmatched. Germline V gives CDR1 SGHRS, CDR2 YFSETQ. CDR3 DNA sequence: TGCGCCAGCAGCCTTCGACAGGGTCTAGAAGCTTTCTTT. Protein product: CASSLRQGLEAFF. The full variable domain, rest sourced from reference TRBV5-1 and TRBJ1-1, is KAGVTQTPRYLIKTRGQQVTLSCSPISGHRSVSWYQQTPGQGLQFLFEYFSETQRNKGNFPGRFSGRQFSNSRSEMNVSTLELGDSALYLCASSLRQGLEAFFGQGTRLTVV.

This clone came up a few times. The chain combines TRBV4-2 with TRBJ1-1; D is ambiguous. The germline V gene has CDR1 LGHNA and CDR2 YNFKEQ. This CDR3 spans 16 amino acids. V lost 0 bases, J lost 1 base, and 12 bases lay in between. CDR3 DNA: TGTGCCAGCAGCCAAGATGCGTCTGGGCCGAACACTGAAGCTTTCTTT. This translates into CASSQDASGPNTEAFF.

Notes on this clone: Other nucleotide sequences in the sample specify the same CDR3. The chain couples TRBV2 to TRBJ1-5; TRBD1 matches at 9 bases. CDR1 and CDR2 from the germline V gene are SNHLY and FYNNEI. The CDR3 sequence is 15 residues long. After removal of 6 bases from V and 2 bases from J, the junction contained 5 bases not matched to a gene. The CDR3 here is CASRGTGSGNQPQHF. CDR3 DNA: TGTGCCAGCAGAGGGACAGGGTCAGGCAATCAGCCCCAGCATTTT.

The chain uses TRBV11-3 and TRBJ1-1; TRBD1 is a possible D gene (5 bases). Germline lookup yields CDR1 SGHNT and CDR2 YENEEA. The CDR3 is 17 residues long. The V and J ends lost 2 bases and 2 bases respectively, with 18 bases between them. The CDR3 coding sequence is TGTGCCAGCAGCTTAACGACTGGGACGATCCTAAACACTGAAGCTTTCTTT. Translated, it gives CASSLTTGTILNTEAFF.

V usage is TRBV29-1 and J usage is TRBJ2-5; a possible D gene is TRBD1 (5 bases). Germline V gene data show CDR1 as SQVTM and CDR2 as ANQGSEA. The V and J ends lost 5 bases and 7 bases respectively, with 14 bases between them. This CDR3 comprises 12 residues. CDR3 protein: CSVLRGEGTQYF. DNA of the CDR3: TGCAGCGTTCTAAGGGGTGAAGGGACCCAGTACTTC.

The table lists this clone with a few counts. The rearrangement uses TRBV5-1 and TRBJ2-3; no reliable D call. V lost 0 bases and J 4 bases, leaving 3 bases between the germline ends. CDR3 length: 12 residues. Per the germline V gene, CDR1 is SGHRS and CDR2 is YFSETQ. CDR3 sequence (DNA): TGCGCCAGCAGCTTGGTCCCAGATACGCAGTATTTT. Encoded protein: CASSLVPDTQYF. Based on the CDR3 plus reference TRBV5-1 and TRBJ2-3, the full variable domain is KAGVTQTPRYLIKTRGQQVTLSCSPISGHRSVSWYQQTPGQGLQFLFEYFSETQRNKGNFPGRFSGRQFSNSRSEMNVSTLELGDSALYLCASSLVPDTQYFGPGTRLTVL.

The chain couples TRBV5-1 to TRBJ2-3; D is unresolved. Deletions cut 3 bases from V and 0 bases from J, with 8 bases between. CDR1 is SGHRS and CDR2 is YFSETQ in the germline V gene. CDR3 length: 14 residues. The CDR3 DNA is TGCGCCAGCAGCTCGACTCTGAGCACAGATACGCAGTATTTT. Translation: CASSSTLSTDTQYF.

The gene calls are TRBV5-1 and TRBJ2-1; D is possibly TRBD2 (6 bases). Germline V CDR1 and CDR2: SGHRS, YFSETQ. This CDR3 region has 16 residues. Trimming took 3 bases from V and 1 from J, leaving 14 bases between them. CDR3 coding DNA: TGCGCCAGCAGCTCCAATGGGGGGTCGTCCTACAATGAGCAGTTCTTC. Translation: CASSSNGGSSYNEQFF.

The genes are TRBV4-1 and TRBJ1-2; possible D gene TRBD1, 5 bases. V shed 0 bases and J shed 4 bases, with 9 bases lying between them. This CDR3 has 14 amino acids. Germline V gives CDR1 MGHRA, CDR2 YSYEKL. This chain's CDR3 is CASSQDDSLYGYTF. The CDR3 coding sequence is TGCGCCAGCAGCCAAGATGACAGCCTCTATGGCTACACCTTC.

This clone was picked up a small number of times. The chain carries TRBV6-1 and TRBJ2-7; 7 nucleotides line up with TRBD1. Trimming removed 5 bases from V and 6 bases from J; junction bases left unmatched: 7. This CDR3 comprises 13 residues. CDR1 is MNHNS and CDR2 is SASEGT in the germline V gene. The CDR3 DNA is TGTGCCAGCAGTCGACAGGGAACGGGCGAGCAGTACTTC. This translates into CASSRQGTGEQYF.

This clone was seen only a few times. V usage is TRBV29-1 and J usage is TRBJ2-1; perhaps TRBD2 as D (6 bases). This CDR3 spans 18 amino acids. Germline assignment: CDR1 SQVTM and CDR2 ANQGSEA. V dropped 0 bases and J dropped 0 bases, with 18 bases sitting between them. CDR3 sequence: CSVEDPTVGRGSYNEQFF. The DNA for the CDR3 is TGCAGCGTTGAAGATCCAACTGTCGGGCGGGGCTCCTACAATGAGCAGTTCTTC.

The rearrangement joins TRBV29-1 to TRBJ1-2; D gene unclear. Germline V gene data show CDR1 as SQVTM and CDR2 as ANQGSEA. The CDR3 runs to 17 residues. The V gene lost 5 bases and the J gene lost 0 bases, with 22 bases spanning the gap. The CDR3 sequence is CSVWPLKDLLANYGYTF. The CDR3 coding sequence is TGCAGCGTTTGGCCCTTAAAGGACCTATTAGCTAACTATGGCTACACCTTC. The full variable domain, with the rest looked up from reference TRBV29-1 and TRBJ1-2, is SAVISQKPSRDICQRGTSLTIQCQVDSQVTMMFWYRQQPGQSLTLIATANQGSEATYESGFVIDKFPISRPNLTFSTLTVSNMSPEDSSIYLCSVWPLKDLLANYGYTFGSGTRLTVV.

The genes are TRBV2 and TRBJ1-1; 7 bases map to TRBD1. This CDR3 comprises 13 residues. Per germline, CDR1 SNHLY and CDR2 FYNNEI. The V segment lost 7 bases and the J segment 1 base; nucleotides outside the gene matches: 3. The CDR3 loop reads CASTGTANTEAFF. In nucleotides, the CDR3 is TGTGCCAGCACCGGGACAGCGAACACTGAAGCTTTCTTT.

This clone was counted between two and nine times. The genes are TRBV7-9 and TRBJ2-3, with 12 nucleotides matching TRBD2. The germline CDR1 and CDR2 sequences are SEHNR and FQNEAQ (reference sequence). J was trimmed by 8 bases and V by 5 bases; bases with no gene match: 11. The CDR3 contains 16 residues. The CDR3 is CASSERLAGAPGTQYF. Written as DNA, the CDR3 is TGTGCCAGCAGCGAAAGACTAGCGGGGGCCCCGGGTACGCAGTATTTT.